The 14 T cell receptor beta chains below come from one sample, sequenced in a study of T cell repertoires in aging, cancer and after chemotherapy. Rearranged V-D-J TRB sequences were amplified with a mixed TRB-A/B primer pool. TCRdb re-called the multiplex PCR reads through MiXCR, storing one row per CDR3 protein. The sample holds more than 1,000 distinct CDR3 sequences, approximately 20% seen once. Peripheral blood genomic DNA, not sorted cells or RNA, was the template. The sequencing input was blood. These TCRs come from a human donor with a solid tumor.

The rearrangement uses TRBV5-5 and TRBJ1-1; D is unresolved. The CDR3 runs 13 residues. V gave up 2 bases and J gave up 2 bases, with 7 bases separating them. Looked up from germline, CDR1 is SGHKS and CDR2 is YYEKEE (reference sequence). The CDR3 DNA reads TGTGCCAGCAGCTTTTATGCCAACACTGAAGCTTTCTTT. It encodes CASSFYANTEAFF.

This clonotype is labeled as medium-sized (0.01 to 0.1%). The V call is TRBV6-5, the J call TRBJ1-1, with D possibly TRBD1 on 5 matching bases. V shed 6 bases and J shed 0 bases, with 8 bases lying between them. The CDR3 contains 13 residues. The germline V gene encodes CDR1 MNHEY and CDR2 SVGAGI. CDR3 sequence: CASRAGMNTEAFF. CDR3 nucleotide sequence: TGTGCCAGCAGGGCAGGGATGAACACTGAAGCTTTCTTT.

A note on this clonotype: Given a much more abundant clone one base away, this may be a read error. CDR3 in DNA: TGTGCCAGCAGTTCAGCGGGACAAAGCTATGGCTACACCTTC. Protein sequence: CASSSAGQSYGYTF. The rearrangement joins TRBV12-3 or TRBV12-4 to TRBJ1-2; tentatively, D is TRBD1 (6 bases). This CDR3 is 14 amino acids long. V shed 4 bases and J shed 4 bases, with 13 bases lying between them.

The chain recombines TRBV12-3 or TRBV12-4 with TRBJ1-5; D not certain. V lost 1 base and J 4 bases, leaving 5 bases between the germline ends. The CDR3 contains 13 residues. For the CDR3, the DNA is TGTGCCAGCAGTTTAGAACAGAATCAGCCCCAGCATTTT. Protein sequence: CASSLEQNQPQHF.

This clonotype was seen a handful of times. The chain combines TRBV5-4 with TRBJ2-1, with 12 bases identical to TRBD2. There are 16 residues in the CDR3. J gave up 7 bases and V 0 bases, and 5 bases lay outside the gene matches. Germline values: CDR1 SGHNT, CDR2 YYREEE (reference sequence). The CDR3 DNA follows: TGTGCCAGCAGCTTGGTTCCGACTAGCGGGGGTAATGAGCAGTTCTTC. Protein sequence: CASSLVPTSGGNEQFF.

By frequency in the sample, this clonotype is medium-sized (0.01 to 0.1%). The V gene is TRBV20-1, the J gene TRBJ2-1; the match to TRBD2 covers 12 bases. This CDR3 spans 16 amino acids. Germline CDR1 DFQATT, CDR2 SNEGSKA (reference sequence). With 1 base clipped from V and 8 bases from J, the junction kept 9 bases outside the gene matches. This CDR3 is CSARVVASGRAHEQFF. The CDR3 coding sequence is TGCAGTGCTAGAGTGGTCGCTAGCGGGAGGGCCCATGAGCAGTTCTTC.

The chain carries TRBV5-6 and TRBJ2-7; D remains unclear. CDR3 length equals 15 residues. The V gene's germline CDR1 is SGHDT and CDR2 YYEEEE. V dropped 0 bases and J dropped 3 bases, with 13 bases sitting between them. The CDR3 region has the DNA TGTGCCAGCAGCTTGGACCCCGGAGAACTCTACGAGCAGTACTTC. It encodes CASSLDPGELYEQYF. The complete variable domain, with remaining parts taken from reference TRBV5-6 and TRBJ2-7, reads DAGVTQSPTHLIKTRGQQVTLRCSPKSGHDTVSWYQQALGQGPQFIFQYYEEEERQRGNFPDRFSGHQFPNYSSELNVNALLLGDSALYLCASSLDPGELYEQYFGPGTRLTVT.

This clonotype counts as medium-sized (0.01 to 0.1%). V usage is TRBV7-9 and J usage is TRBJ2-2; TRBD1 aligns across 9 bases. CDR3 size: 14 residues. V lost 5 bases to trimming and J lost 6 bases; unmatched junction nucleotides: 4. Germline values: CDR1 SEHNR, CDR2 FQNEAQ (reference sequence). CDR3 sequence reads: CASSNGQGPGELFF. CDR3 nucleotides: TGTGCCAGCAGCAACGGACAGGGGCCCGGGGAGCTGTTTTTT.

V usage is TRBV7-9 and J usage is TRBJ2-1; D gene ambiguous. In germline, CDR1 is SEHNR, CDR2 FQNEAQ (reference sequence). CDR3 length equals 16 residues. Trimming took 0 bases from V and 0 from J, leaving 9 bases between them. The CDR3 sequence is CASSLAPHNSYNEQFF. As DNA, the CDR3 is TGTGCCAGCAGCTTAGCGCCCCACAACTCCTACAATGAGCAGTTCTTC.

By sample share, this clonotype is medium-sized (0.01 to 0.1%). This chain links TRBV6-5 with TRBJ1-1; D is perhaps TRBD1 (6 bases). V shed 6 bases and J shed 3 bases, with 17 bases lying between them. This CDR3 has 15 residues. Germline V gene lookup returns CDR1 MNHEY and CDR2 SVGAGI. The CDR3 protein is CASRQKGGRDTEAFF. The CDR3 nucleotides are TGTGCCAGCAGACAGAAGGGGGGGCGGGACACTGAAGCTTTCTTT.

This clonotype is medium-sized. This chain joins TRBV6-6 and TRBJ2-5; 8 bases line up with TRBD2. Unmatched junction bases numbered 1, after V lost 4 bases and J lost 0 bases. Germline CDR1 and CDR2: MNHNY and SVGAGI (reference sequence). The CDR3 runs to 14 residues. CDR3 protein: CASSLLADQETQYF. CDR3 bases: TGTGCCAGCAGTTTACTAGCGGACCAAGAGACCCAGTACTTC.

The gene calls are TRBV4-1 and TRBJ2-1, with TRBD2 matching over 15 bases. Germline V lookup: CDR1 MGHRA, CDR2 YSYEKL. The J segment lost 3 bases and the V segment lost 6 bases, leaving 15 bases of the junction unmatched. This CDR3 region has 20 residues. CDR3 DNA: TGCGCCAGCAGTCCCGGACCGGGACTAGCGGGAGGTGGGGACTACAATGAGCAGTTCTTC. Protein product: CASSPGPGLAGGGDYNEQFF.

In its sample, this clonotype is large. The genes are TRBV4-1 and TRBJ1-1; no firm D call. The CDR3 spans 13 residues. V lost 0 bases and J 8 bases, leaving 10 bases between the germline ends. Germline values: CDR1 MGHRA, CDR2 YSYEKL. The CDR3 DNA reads TGCGCCAGCAGCCAAGAGGGGTCACCAGAAGCTTTCTTT. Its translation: CASSQEGSPEAFF.

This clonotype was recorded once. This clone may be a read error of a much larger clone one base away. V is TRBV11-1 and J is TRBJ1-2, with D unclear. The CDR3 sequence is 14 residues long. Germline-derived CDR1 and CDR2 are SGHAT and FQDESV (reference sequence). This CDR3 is CASSLSEGQAGFTF. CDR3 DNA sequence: TGTGCCAGCAGCTTAAGTGAGGGTCAGGCTGGCTTCACCTTC.